What follows is one T cell receptor beta chain and its context. What it recognizes is unknown. The data were obtained in a study of human T cells and chemical hapten exposure. Overall study: Diphenylcyclopropenone was applied weekly to patients' scalps across the roughly 24-week study.

Trimming cost V 7 bases and J 0 bases, with 8 bases left between them. CDR1 is MNHEY and CDR2 is SVGEGT in the germline V gene. The CDR3 is 13 residues long. What the library attached to individual cDNA molecules were unique molecular identifiers. From the RACE reads, TCRdb called clonotypes with MiXCR, one entry per CDR3 protein. Here the sample spans some 400,000 distinct CDR3 sequences, around 5% being singletons. Time point here: patch test 1, 2 weeks after DPC sensitization. The treatment: therapeutic diphenylcyclopropenone sensitization with weekly scalp DPC. Blood draws preceded each patch test application. Overall study findings and caveats: No change in TCRs above 1 in 1000 frequency was produced by DPC sensitization.

The sample here was whole blood, taken in connection with sensitization to the hapten diphenylcyclopropenone (DPC). This sequence joins TRBV6-2 or TRBV6-3 and TRBJ2-3, with D perhaps matching TRBD1 or TRBD2 (5 bases each). The receptor comes from a woman aged 45-60 years with alopecia areata. Some clones in this sample may be carry-over from other donors' samples. For the CDR3, the DNA is TGTGCCAGCAACCGGGACAGCACAGATACGCAGTATTTT. Amino acid sequence: CASNRDSTDTQYF.